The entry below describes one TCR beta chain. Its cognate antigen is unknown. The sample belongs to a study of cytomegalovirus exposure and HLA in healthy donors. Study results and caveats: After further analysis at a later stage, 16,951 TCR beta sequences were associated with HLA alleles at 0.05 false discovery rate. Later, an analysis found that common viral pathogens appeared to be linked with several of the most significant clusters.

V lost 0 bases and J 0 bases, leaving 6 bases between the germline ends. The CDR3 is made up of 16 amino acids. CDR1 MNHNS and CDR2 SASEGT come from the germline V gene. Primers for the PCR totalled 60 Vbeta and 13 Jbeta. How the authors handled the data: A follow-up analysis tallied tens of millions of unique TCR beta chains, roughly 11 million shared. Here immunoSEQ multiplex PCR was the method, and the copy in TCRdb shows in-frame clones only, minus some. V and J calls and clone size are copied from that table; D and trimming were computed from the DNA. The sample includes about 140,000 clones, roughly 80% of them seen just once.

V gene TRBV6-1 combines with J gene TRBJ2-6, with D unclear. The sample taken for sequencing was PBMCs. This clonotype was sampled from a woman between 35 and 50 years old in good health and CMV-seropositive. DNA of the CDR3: TGTGCCAGCAGTGAAGCGTACAGCTCTGGGGCCAACGTCCTGACTTTC. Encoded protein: CASSEAYSSGANVLTF.